This T cell receptor beta chain was sequenced for a study of T cells in Graves' hyperthyroidism and ophthalmopathy. Germline V gives CDR1 MNHGY, CDR2 SVAAGI. The CDR3 extends over 14 amino acids. On this clonotype itself: The junction differs from germline at one of its ends, possibly a read error.

Across 18 months, stable Graves' hyperthyroidism was marked by no progression to ophthalmopathy. Patients aged 18 to 65 had newly diagnosed hyperthyroidism lasting under 2 months. The study left out patients who had uncontrolled infection, other autoimmune disease, pregnancy or lactation. Amplification targeted TCR beta CDR3 regions from RNA transcripts. Carried out on the TCR CDR3, a first-round RT-PCR used the HTBI primer set. One entry per CDR3 protein results from TCRdb running MiXCR on the multiplex PCR reads. The table records 200,000 or so distinct CDR3 sequences, less than 20% of them present only once.

The chain carries TRBV6-9 and TRBJ2-1; 7 positions match TRBD2. Sequenced input: blood. The receptor was isolated from a woman aged 50 to 60 with Graves' hyperthyroidism. The CDR3: CASSTYGTTNEQFF. For the CDR3, the DNA is TGCGCCAGCAGTACTTACGGGACTACCAATGAGCAGTTCTTC.